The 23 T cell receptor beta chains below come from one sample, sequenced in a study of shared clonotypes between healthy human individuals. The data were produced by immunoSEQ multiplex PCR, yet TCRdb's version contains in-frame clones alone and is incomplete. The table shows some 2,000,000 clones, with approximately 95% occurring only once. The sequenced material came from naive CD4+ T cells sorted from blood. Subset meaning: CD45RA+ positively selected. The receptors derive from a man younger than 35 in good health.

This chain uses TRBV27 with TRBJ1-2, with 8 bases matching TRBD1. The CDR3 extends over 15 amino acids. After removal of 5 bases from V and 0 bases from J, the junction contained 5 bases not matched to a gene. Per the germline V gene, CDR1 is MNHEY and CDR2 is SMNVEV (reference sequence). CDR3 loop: CASSHRQGTNYGYTF. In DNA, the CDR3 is TGTGCCAGCAGTCATCGACAGGGGACTAACTATGGCTACACCTTC.

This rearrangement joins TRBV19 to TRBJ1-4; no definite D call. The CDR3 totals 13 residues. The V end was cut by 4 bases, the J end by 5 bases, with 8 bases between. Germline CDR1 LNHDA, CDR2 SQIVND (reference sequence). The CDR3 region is CASSTRRNEKLFF. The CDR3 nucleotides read TGTGCCAGTAGTACCCGCCGAAATGAAAAACTGTTTTTT.

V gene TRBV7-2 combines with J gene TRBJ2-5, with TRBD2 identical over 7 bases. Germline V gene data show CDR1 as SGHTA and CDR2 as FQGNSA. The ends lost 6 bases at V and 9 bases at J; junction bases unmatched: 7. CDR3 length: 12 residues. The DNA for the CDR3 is TGTGCCAGCAGATCCACGGCGGGGGCCCAGTACTTC. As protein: CASRSTAGAQYF.

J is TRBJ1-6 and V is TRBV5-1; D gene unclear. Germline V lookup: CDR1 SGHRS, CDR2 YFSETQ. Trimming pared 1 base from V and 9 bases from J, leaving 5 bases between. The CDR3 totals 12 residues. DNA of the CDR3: TGCGCCAGCAGCTTGAACAGTTCACCCCTCCACTTT. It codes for CASSLNSSPLHF.

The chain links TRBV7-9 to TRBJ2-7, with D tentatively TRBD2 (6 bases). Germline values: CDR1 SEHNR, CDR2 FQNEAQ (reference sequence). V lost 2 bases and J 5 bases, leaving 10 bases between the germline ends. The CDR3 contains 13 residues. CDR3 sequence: CASSLFPGDEQYF. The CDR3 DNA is TGTGCCAGCAGCTTATTTCCGGGGGACGAGCAGTACTTC.

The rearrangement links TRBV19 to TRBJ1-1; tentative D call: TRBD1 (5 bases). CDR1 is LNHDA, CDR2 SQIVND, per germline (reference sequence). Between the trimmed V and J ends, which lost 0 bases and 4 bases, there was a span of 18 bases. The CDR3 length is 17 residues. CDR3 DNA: TGTGCCAGTAGTATAGAAGGGGCGCTGGCAAGAGTCACTGAAGCTTTCTTT. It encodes CASSIEGALARVTEAFF.

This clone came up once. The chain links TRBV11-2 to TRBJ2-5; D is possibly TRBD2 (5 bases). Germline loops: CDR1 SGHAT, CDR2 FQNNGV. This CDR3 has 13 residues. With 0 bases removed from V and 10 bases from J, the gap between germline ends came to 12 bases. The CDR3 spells CASSLDRAEGQYF. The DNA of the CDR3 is TGTGCCAGCAGCTTAGACCGAGCAGAGGGCCAGTACTTC.

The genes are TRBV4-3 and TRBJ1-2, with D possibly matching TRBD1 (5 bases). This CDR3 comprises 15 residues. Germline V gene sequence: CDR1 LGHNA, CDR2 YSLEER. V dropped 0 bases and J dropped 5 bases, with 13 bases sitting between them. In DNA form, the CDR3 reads TGCGCCAGCAGCCAAGATCGGGGACGGGGTTATGGCTACACCTTC. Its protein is CASSQDRGRGYGYTF.

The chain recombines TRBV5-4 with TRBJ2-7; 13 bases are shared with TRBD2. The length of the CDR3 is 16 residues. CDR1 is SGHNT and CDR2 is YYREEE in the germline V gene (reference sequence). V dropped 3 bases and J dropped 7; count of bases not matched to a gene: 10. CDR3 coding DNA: TGTGCCAGCAGCTCGGGCGGACTAGCGGGAGTGCGGGAGCAGTACTTC. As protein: CASSSGGLAGVREQYF.

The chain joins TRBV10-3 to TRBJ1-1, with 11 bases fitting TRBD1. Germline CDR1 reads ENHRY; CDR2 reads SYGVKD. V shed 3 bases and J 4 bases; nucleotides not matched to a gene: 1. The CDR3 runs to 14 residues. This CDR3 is CAISDGQGATEAFF. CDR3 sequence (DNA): TGTGCCATCAGTGATGGACAGGGGGCCACTGAAGCTTTCTTT.

CDR3 DNA sequence: TGTGCCAGCAGCTCTAGCGGGAGGGCCTCTGGGGCCAACGTCCTGACTTTC. Translated: CASSSSGRASGANVLTF. The chain joins TRBV7-9 to TRBJ2-6, with 12 nucleotides matching TRBD2. This CDR3 spans 17 amino acids. The germline V gene encodes CDR1 SEHNR and CDR2 FQNEAQ (reference sequence). V dropped 4 bases and J dropped 0; count of bases not matched to a gene: 1.

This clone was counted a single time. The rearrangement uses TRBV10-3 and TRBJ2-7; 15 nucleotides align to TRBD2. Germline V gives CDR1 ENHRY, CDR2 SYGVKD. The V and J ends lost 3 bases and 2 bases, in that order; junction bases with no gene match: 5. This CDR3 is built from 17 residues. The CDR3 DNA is TGTGCCATCAGTGACCCGGGACTAGCGGGAGGTGCCTACGAGCAGTACTTC. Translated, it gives CAISDPGLAGGAYEQYF.

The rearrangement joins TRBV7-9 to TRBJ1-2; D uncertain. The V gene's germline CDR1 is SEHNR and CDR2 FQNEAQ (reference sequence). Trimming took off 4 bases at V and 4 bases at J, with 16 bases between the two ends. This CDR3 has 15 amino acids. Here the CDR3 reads CASSSKRWAGYGYTF. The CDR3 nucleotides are TGTGCCAGCAGCTCAAAGAGATGGGCTGGCTATGGCTACACCTTC.

The CDR3, as DNA: TGTGCCAGCAGCTTGGACCCGAGCTCCTATAATTCACCCCTCCACTTT. This gives the protein CASSLDPSSYNSPLHF. The chain recombines TRBV5-4 with TRBJ1-6; D is ambiguous. In germline, CDR1 is SGHNT, CDR2 YYREEE (reference sequence). The CDR3 consists of 16 residues. Trimming removed 0 bases at V and 0 bases at J, with 7 bases between.

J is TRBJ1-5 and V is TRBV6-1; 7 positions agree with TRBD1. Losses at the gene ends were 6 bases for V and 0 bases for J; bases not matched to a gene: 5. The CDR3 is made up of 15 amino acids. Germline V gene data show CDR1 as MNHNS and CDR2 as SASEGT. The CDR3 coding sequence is TGTGCCAGCAGGGGACAGCCTTCTAGCAATCAGCCCCAGCATTTT. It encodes CASRGQPSSNQPQHF.

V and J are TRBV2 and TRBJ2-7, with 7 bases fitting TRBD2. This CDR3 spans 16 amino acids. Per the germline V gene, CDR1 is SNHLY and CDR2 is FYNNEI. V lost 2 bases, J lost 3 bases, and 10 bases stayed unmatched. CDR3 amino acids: CASSERGSGPIYEQYF. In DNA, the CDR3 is TGTGCCAGCAGTGAACGGGGTAGCGGGCCGATCTACGAGCAGTACTTC.

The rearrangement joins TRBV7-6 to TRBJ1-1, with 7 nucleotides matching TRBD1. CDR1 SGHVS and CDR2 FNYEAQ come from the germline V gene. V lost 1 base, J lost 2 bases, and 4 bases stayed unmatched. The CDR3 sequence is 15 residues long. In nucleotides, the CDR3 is TGTGCCAGCAGCTTAGAGGGGGCCCGTAACACTGAAGCTTTCTTT. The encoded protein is CASSLEGARNTEAFF.

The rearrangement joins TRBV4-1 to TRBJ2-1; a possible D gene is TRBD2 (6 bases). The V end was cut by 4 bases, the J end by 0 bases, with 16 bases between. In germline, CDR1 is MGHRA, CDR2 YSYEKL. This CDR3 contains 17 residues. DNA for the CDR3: TGCGCCAGCAGCCTCACACCCGGGGGTATCTCCTACAATGAGCAGTTCTTC. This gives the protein CASSLTPGGISYNEQFF.

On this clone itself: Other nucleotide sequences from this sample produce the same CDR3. The CDR3 reads CASSGNTDTQYF. CDR3 sequence (DNA): TGTGCCAGCAGCGGGAACACAGATACGCAGTATTTT. The chain joins TRBV9 to TRBJ2-3; D is undetermined. The CDR3 covers 12 residues. V gave up 3 bases and J gave up 2 bases, with 4 bases separating them. CDR1 and CDR2 from the germline V gene are SGDLS and YYNGEE.

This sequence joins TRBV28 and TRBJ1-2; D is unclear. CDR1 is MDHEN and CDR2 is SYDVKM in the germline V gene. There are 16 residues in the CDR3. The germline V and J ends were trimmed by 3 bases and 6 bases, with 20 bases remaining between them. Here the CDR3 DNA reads TGTGCCAGCAGTTTTGGTCATCTGGGCACAACGGATGGCTACACCTTC. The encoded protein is CASSFGHLGTTDGYTF.

The CDR3 nucleotides are TGTGCCTGGAGTCTGGGGACCGTGAACACTGAAGCTTTCTTT. Protein product: CAWSLGTVNTEAFF. This chain joins TRBV30 and TRBJ1-1; perhaps TRBD1 as D (5 bases). Germline V gives CDR1 GTSNPN, CDR2 SVGIG (reference sequence). This CDR3 region has 14 residues. Deletions cut 2 bases from V and 0 bases from J, with 10 bases between. The entire variable domain, with the rest obtained from reference TRBV30 and TRBJ1-1, is as follows: SQTIHQWPATLVQPVGSPLSLECTVEGTSNPNLYWYRQAAGRGLQLLFYSVGIGQISSEVPQNLSASRPQDRQFILSSKKLLLSDSGFYLCAWSLGTVNTEAFFGQGTRLTVV.

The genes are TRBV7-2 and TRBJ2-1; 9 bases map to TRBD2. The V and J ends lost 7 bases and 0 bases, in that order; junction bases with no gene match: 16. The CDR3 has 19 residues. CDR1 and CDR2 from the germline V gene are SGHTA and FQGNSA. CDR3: CASTPRGASGTSSYNEQFF. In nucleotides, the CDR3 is TGTGCCAGCACCCCTAGGGGAGCTAGCGGGACTAGCTCCTACAATGAGCAGTTCTTC.

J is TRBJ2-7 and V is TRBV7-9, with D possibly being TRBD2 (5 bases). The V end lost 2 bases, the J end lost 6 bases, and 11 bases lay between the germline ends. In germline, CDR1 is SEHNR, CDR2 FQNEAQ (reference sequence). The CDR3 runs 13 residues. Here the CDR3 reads CASSLQEGTEQYF. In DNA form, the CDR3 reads TGTGCCAGCAGCTTACAAGAGGGTACCGAGCAGTACTTC. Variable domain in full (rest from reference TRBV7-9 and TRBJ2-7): DTGVSQNPRHKITKRGQNVTFRCDPISEHNRLYWYRQTLGQGPEFLTYFQNEAQLEKSRLLSDRFSAERPKGSFSTLEIQRTEQGDSAMYLCASSLQEGTEQYFGPGTRLTVT.